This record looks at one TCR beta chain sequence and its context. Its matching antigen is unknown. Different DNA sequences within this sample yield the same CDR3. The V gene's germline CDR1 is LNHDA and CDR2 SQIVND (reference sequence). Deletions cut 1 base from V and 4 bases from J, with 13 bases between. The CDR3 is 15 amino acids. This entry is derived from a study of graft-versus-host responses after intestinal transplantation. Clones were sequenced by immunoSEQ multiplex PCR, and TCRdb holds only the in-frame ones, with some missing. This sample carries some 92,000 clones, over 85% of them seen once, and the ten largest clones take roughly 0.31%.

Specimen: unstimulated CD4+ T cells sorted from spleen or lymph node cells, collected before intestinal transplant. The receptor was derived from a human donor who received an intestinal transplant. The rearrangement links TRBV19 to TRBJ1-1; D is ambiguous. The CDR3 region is CASSIVVGLGTEAFF. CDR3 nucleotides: TGTGCCAGTAGTATAGTTGTGGGTCTCGGCACTGAAGCTTTCTTT. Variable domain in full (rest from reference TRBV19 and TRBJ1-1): DGGITQSPKYLFRKEGQNVTLSCEQNLNHDAMYWYRQDPGQGLRLIYYSQIVNDFQKGDIAEGYSVSREKKESFPLTVTSAQKNPTAFYLCASSIVVGLGTEAFFGQGTRLTVV.